This record covers a single TCR beta chain. The data were obtained in a study of blood T cell repertoires in COVID-19. Trimming at V came to 0 bases and at J to 7 bases, leaving 8 bases not matched to a gene. Germline V gene sequence: CDR1 MNHNY, CDR2 SVGAGI (reference sequence). There are 15 residues in the CDR3. The assay was immunoSEQ multiplex PCR, and TCRdb's table has in-frame clones only and misses some. The repertoire holds under 95,000 clones, with approximately 87% as singletons. The source material was peripheral blood. This sequence joins TRBV6-6 and TRBJ1-1; 7 bases line up with TRBD1. The receptor was derived from a human donor in a cohort sampled during active COVID-19. The CDR3 DNA reads as TGTGCCAGCAGTTACTCGGTCCGACAGGGTGGTGAAGCTTTCTTT. The encoded protein is CASSYSVRQGGEAFF.